A single sample is the source of the 26 T cell receptor beta chains below, sequenced in a study of cytomegalovirus exposure and HLA in healthy donors. Profiling relied on immunoSEQ multiplex PCR, and the TCRdb table lists in-frame clones only, not all of them. The sample has 200,000 to 300,000 clones; roughly 86% are singletons. The specimen was PBMCs. The receptors originated from a woman in her 30s in good health and CMV-seropositive.

The chain has TRBV4-1 and TRBJ2-7; 15 bases map to TRBD2. This CDR3 is built from 18 residues. Germline V CDR1 and CDR2: MGHRA, YSYEKL. Germline trimming cut 0 bases from V and 3 bases from J; bases unmatched to any gene: 6. The DNA of the CDR3 is TGCGCCAGCAGCCAAGATCGTGGGACTAGCGGGAGGAACTACGAGCAGTACTTC. Translated: CASSQDRGTSGRNYEQYF.

The V gene is TRBV5-1, the J gene TRBJ1-5; 7 bases line up with TRBD1. V shed 0 bases, J shed 7 bases, and the junction held 7 bases outside the gene matches. This CDR3 is 15 amino acids long. CDR1 and CDR2 (germline): SGHRS, YFSETQ. The CDR3 is CASSLESGGGQPQHF. The CDR3 nucleotides are TGCGCCAGCAGCTTGGAGTCAGGGGGTGGGCAGCCCCAGCATTTT.

The chain recombines TRBV5-1 with TRBJ2-3; D uncertain. Germline V gene data show CDR1 as SGHRS and CDR2 as YFSETQ. CDR3 length equals 14 residues. Trimming stripped 4 bases from V and 2 bases from J, with 11 bases between. This chain's CDR3 is CASSPVSYTDTQYF. In DNA, the CDR3 is TGCGCCAGCAGCCCCGTTTCCTACACAGATACGCAGTATTTT.

The gene calls are TRBV7-9 and TRBJ2-3; 9 nucleotides agree with TRBD1. With V trimmed by 5 bases and J by 5 bases, 8 bases remained unmatched. Germline V gives CDR1 SEHNR, CDR2 FQNEAQ (reference sequence). The CDR3 sequence is 15 residues long. The CDR3 region is CASSAWDRDGDTQYF. The CDR3 DNA is TGTGCCAGCAGCGCATGGGACAGGGACGGAGATACGCAGTATTTT.

The gene calls are TRBV5-1 and TRBJ2-5, with TRBD1 identical over 9 bases. The CDR3 has 16 amino acids. Unmatched junction bases numbered 12, after V lost 4 bases and J lost 5 bases. CDR1 SGHRS and CDR2 YFSETQ come from the germline V gene. CDR3 protein: CASSPGDTGGIETQYF. The CDR3 DNA reads as TGCGCCAGCAGCCCGGGGGACACAGGGGGCATTGAGACCCAGTACTTC.

The rearrangement uses TRBV6-5 and TRBJ2-1, with D possibly matching TRBD2 (6 bases). Germline CDR1 is MNHEY and CDR2 is SVGAGI. The CDR3 extends over 13 amino acids. Trimming took 5 bases from V and 1 from J, leaving 6 bases between them. The CDR3 nucleotides are TGTGCCAGCAGTCGGGGGTCCTACAATGAGCAGTTCTTC. This codes for CASSRGSYNEQFF.

This sequence joins TRBV9 and TRBJ1-2; D not certain. Germline CDR1 and CDR2: SGDLS and YYNGEE. This CDR3 spans 14 amino acids. V was cut by 3 bases and J by 5 bases, with 14 bases left in between. This CDR3 reads CASSARQWAYGYTF. DNA for the CDR3: TGTGCCAGCAGCGCCCGCCAATGGGCATATGGCTACACCTTC.

The chain employs TRBV7-9 and TRBJ2-7; 8 nucleotides line up with TRBD1. Germline-derived CDR1 and CDR2 are SEHNR and FQNEAQ (reference sequence). J lost 3 bases, V lost 5 bases, and 12 bases had no gene match. The CDR3 is 16 residues long. This chain's CDR3 is CASSPDRAYKLYEQYF. The CDR3 bases are TGTGCCAGCAGCCCGGACAGGGCCTACAAGCTCTACGAGCAGTACTTC.

This clone came up a few times. The rearrangement joins TRBV19 to TRBJ1-2, with D possibly being TRBD1 (5 bases). The CDR3 sequence is 14 residues long. V was shortened by 3 bases and J by 6 bases, with 14 bases between the two germline ends. The germline V gene encodes CDR1 LNHDA and CDR2 SQIVND (reference sequence). The chain's CDR3 is CASSMDPGLHGYTF. CDR3 nucleotides: TGTGCCAGTAGTATGGATCCGGGACTGCATGGCTACACCTTC.

The rearrangement joins TRBV4-1 to TRBJ2-5; possibly TRBD2 for D (5 bases). This CDR3 has 13 amino acids. V lost 5 bases to trimming and J lost 10 bases, with 17 bases between them. In germline, CDR1 is MGHRA, CDR2 YSYEKL. The CDR3 loop reads CASSGSASEGQYF. The CDR3 region has the DNA TGCGCCAGCAGCGGGTCGGCATCTGAGGGCCAGTACTTC.

J is TRBJ2-3 and V is TRBV6-5, with a tentative D call TRBD2 (6 bases). CDR3 length equals 14 residues. Germline CDR1 MNHEY, CDR2 SVGAGI. V lost 2 bases to trimming and J lost 4 bases, with 10 bases between them. For the CDR3, the DNA is TGTGCCAGCAGTTACGCTTTAGCGGCAGATACGCAGTATTTT. Its protein product is CASSYALAADTQYF.

V gene TRBV18 combines with J gene TRBJ2-7, with 12 bases matching TRBD2. With V trimmed by 5 bases and J by 7 bases, 6 bases remained unmatched. Germline CDR1 reads KGHSH; CDR2 reads LQKENI. This CDR3 contains 14 residues. The CDR3 sequence is CASSEGLAGREQYF. In DNA, the CDR3 is TGTGCCAGCTCAGAAGGACTAGCGGGGCGGGAGCAGTACTTC.

V is TRBV7-2 and J is TRBJ1-5; D unclear. Germline CDR1 reads SGHTA; CDR2 reads FQGNSA. The CDR3 runs 12 residues. Trimming pared 1 base from V and 7 bases from J, leaving 5 bases between. The CDR3 loop is CASSLGGQPQHF. The DNA for the CDR3 is TGTGCCAGCAGCTTAGGAGGCCAGCCCCAGCATTTT.

The table lists this clone with many counts. V and J are TRBV7-2 and TRBJ1-2; TRBD1 is a possible D gene (5 bases). V was trimmed by 6 bases and J by 4 bases, leaving 12 bases between them. The CDR3 is 13 residues long. Germline lookup yields CDR1 SGHTA and CDR2 FQGNSA. This CDR3 reads CASSIDSLYGYTF. For the CDR3, the DNA is TGTGCCAGCAGTATCGACAGCCTCTATGGCTACACCTTC. The full variable domain, in which reference TRBV7-2 and TRBJ1-2 provide the parts outside the CDR3, is GAGVSQSPSNKVTEKGKDVELRCDPISGHTALYWYRQSLGQGLEFLIYFQGNSAPDKSGLPSDRFSAERTGGSVSTLTIQRTQQEDSAVYLCASSIDSLYGYTFGSGTRLTVV.

The rearrangement links TRBV7-9 to TRBJ2-5; D is perhaps TRBD2 (5 bases). The CDR3 runs 13 residues. Germline V gene sequence: CDR1 SEHNR, CDR2 FQNEAQ (reference sequence). Deletions cut 5 bases from V and 1 base from J, with 8 bases between. DNA of the CDR3: TGTGCCAGCAGCCCGGACTCCCAAGAGACCCAGTACTTC. This sequence encodes CASSPDSQETQYF.

This clone was observed a handful of times. The rearrangement uses TRBV5-1 and TRBJ2-2; 15 bases line up with TRBD2. Unmatched junction bases numbered 5, after V lost 4 bases and J lost 1 base. There are 18 residues in the CDR3. Germline CDR1 reads SGHRS; CDR2 reads YFSETQ. DNA for the CDR3: TGCGCCAGCAGCAAGGGACTAGCGGGAGGAGGGAACACCGGGGAGCTGTTTTTT. Protein: CASSKGLAGGGNTGELFF.

The chain joins TRBV5-1 to TRBJ1-1; the match to TRBD1 covers 8 bases. This CDR3 comprises 13 residues. Germline V gene lookup returns CDR1 SGHRS and CDR2 YFSETQ. The junction had 2 bases not matched to a gene; V was cut back by 2 bases and J by 5 bases. This CDR3 is CASSFTGGTEAFF. Written as DNA, the CDR3 is TGCGCCAGCAGCTTTACAGGGGGGACTGAAGCTTTCTTT.

J is TRBJ1-2 and V is TRBV27; D is unresolved. V lost 3 bases to trimming and J lost 4 bases, with 12 bases between them. In germline, CDR1 is MNHEY, CDR2 SMNVEV (reference sequence). The CDR3 is 14 amino acids. Here the CDR3 DNA reads TGTGCCAGCAGTTTCTTCCCTAGCGCCTATGGCTACACCTTC. Its translation: CASSFFPSAYGYTF.

V is TRBV29-1 and J is TRBJ2-2, with D perhaps matching TRBD1 (6 bases). Germline V gene sequence: CDR1 SQVTM, CDR2 ANQGSEA. With 6 bases removed from V and 4 bases from J, the gap between germline ends came to 18 bases. The CDR3 length is 15 residues. CDR3 DNA sequence: TGCAGCGTGACTCTTGCTGTCAGGGGCACCGGGGAGCTGTTTTTT. This encodes CSVTLAVRGTGELFF.

The chain recombines TRBV4-1 with TRBJ2-7; 10 bases agree with TRBD2. The CDR3 extends over 21 amino acids. V lost 0 bases and J lost 2; bases outside the gene matches: 19. Germline V CDR1 and CDR2: MGHRA, YSYEKL. CDR3 sequence reads: CASSQERLRPSGSLSTYEQYF. The DNA for the CDR3 is TGCGCCAGCAGCCAAGAACGGCTAAGGCCTAGCGGGAGTTTATCCACCTACGAGCAGTACTTC.

This clone was observed a few times. The rearrangement joins TRBV2 to TRBJ2-5, with 11 bases identical to TRBD2. Germline-derived CDR1 and CDR2 are SNHLY and FYNNEI. This CDR3 contains 16 residues. V gave up 6 bases and J gave up 1 base; unmatched junction bases: 7. CDR3 in amino acids: CASRRLGTSGQETQYF. CDR3 nucleotides: TGTGCCAGCAGGAGACTCGGGACTAGCGGCCAAGAGACCCAGTACTTC. The full variable domain, its missing parts supplied by reference TRBV2 and TRBJ2-5, is EPEVTQTPSHQVTQMGQEVILRCVPISNHLYFYWYRQILGQKVEFLVSFYNNEISEKSEIFDDQFSVERPDGSNFTLKIRSTKLEDSAMYFCASRRLGTSGQETQYFGPGTRLLVL.

The chain recombines TRBV19 with TRBJ2-3; 8 positions match TRBD1. The CDR3 consists of 12 residues. Germline-derived CDR1 and CDR2 are LNHDA and SQIVND (reference sequence). The J segment lost 6 bases and the V segment lost 6 bases, leaving 2 bases of the junction unmatched. The CDR3 reads CASRRTGDTQYF. For the CDR3, the DNA is TGTGCCAGTAGGAGGACAGGGGATACGCAGTATTTT.

The J gene is TRBJ1-2, the V gene TRBV28; TRBD1 might be the D (5 bases). Per germline, CDR1 MDHEN and CDR2 SYDVKM. V was clipped by 2 bases and J by 4 bases, with 11 bases between them. CDR3 length equals 14 residues. Here the CDR3 DNA reads TGTGCCAGCAGTTTAGAGACAGTGGGCTATGGCTACACCTTC. This translates into CASSLETVGYGYTF.

V is TRBV2 and J is TRBJ2-1, with 11 bases identical to TRBD2. Trimming took 1 base from V and 4 from J; bases not matched to a gene: 3. The germline V gene encodes CDR1 SNHLY and CDR2 FYNNEI. The CDR3 sequence is 16 residues long. The CDR3 here is CASSEGLAGIYNEQFF. The CDR3 bases are TGTGCCAGCAGTGAAGGACTAGCGGGAATATACAATGAGCAGTTCTTC.

This chain connects TRBV28 to TRBJ1-4, with TRBD1 as a possible D gene (6 bases). Trimming pared 6 bases from V and 0 bases from J, leaving 20 bases between. Per the germline V gene, CDR1 is MDHEN and CDR2 is SYDVKM. CDR3 length equals 18 residues. The CDR3 loop is CASRPPVRGKATNEKLFF. The CDR3, as DNA: TGTGCCAGCAGGCCCCCGGTTAGGGGGAAAGCAACTAATGAAAAACTGTTTTTT.

This chain uses TRBV25-1 with TRBJ1-2; D unresolved. The ends were cut back, 4 bases at V and 7 bases at J, with 7 bases in the middle. Germline V gene sequence: CDR1 MGHDK, CDR2 SYGVNS. The CDR3 consists of 11 residues. CDR3 residues: CASSAYSGYTF. The DNA of the CDR3 is TGTGCCAGCAGTGCTTACAGTGGCTACACCTTC.